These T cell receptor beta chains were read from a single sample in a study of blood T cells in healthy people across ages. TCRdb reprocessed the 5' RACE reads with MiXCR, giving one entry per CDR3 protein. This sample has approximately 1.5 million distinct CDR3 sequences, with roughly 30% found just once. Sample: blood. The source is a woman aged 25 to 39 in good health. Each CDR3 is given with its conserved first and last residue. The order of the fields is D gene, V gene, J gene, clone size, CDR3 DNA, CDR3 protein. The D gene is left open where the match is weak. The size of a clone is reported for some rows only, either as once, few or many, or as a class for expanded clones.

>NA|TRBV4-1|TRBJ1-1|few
TGCGCCAGCAGCCAAGGCGTACAGGCTTTCTTT
CASSQGVQAFF
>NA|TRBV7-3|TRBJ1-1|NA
TGTGCCAGCAGCGTCCAGGGTTGCACTGAAGCTTTCTTT
CASSVQGCTEAFF
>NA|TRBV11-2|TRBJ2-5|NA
TGTGCCAGCAGCAATGAGGCAGACCAAGAGACCCAGTACTTC
CASSNEADQETQYF
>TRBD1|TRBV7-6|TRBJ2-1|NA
TGTGCCAGCAGCTCCGTACAGGGGAGTGAGCAGTTCTTC
CASSSVQGSEQFF
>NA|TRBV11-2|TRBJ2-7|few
TGTGCCAGCAGCATCGGACAGAAATACGAGCAGTACTTC
CASSIGQKYEQYF
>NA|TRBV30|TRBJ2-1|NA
TGTGCCTGGAGTGTATTCGGCAAAACGAGGCCCTTCAATGAGCAGTTCTTC
CAWSVFGKTRPFNEQFF
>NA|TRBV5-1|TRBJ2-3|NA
TGCGCCGGCAGCTGGCCGGGACTTCCAGGGACAGATACGCAGTATTTT
CAGSWPGLPGTDTQYF
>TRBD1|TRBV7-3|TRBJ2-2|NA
TGTGCCAGCAGCCTGACAGGGGGCCACACCGGGGAGCTGTTTTTT
CASSLTGGHTGELFF
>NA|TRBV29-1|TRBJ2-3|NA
TGCAGCGTGGACGCCTTTAGCGCAGATACGCAGTATTTT
CSVDAFSADTQYF
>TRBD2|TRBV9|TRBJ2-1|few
TGTGCCAGCAGCGGTAGCGGGGGGGCGTTCGATGAGCAGTTCTTC
CASSGSGGAFDEQFF
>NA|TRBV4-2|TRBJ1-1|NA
TGTGCCAGCAGCCCTCAAGCGGGGGGCGGGACTGAAGCTTTCTTT
CASSPQAGGGTEAFF
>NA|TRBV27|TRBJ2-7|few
TGTGCCAGCAGTTTCTTTTCCGGGGACATCCTCTACGAGCAGTACTTC
CASSFFSGDILYEQYF
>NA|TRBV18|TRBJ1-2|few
TGTGCCAGCCAGTTTAATGAGGGGAACTATGGCTACACCTTC
CASQFNEGNYGYTF
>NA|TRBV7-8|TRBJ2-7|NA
TGTGCCAGCAGCTCTCTAGGCCAGGGGATAGGTTACGAGCAGTACTTC
CASSSLGQGIGYEQYF
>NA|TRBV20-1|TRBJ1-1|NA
TGCAGTGCCCAAGGACAAGAGAACACTGAAGCTTTCTTT
CSAQGQENTEAFF
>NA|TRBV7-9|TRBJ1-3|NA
TGTGCCAGCAGCGCCGGGAACCTTGGGGACACCATATATTTT
CASSAGNLGDTIYF
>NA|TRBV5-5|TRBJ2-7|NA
TGTGCCAGCAGCTTGGAAGGGACGTCCTACTACGAGCAGTACTTC
CASSLEGTSYYEQYF
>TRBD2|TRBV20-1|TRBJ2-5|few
TGCAGTGCTATTCGGCGGGGGGGCCGAGAGACCCAGTACTTC
CSAIRRGGRETQYF
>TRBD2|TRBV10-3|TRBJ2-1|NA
TGTGCCATCAGTGAGAGGGGTACTAGCGGGAGCTCCTACAATGAGCAGTTCTTC
CAISERGTSGSSYNEQFF
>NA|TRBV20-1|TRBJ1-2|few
TGCAGTGCTCAGGGTACCATCAGTGGCTACACCTTC
CSAQGTISGYTF
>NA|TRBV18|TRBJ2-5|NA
TGTGCCAGCTCACCAAGTGGGACATTCGGCCCTCAAGAGACCCAGTACTTC
CASSPSGTFGPQETQYF
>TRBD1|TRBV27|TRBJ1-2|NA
TGTGCCAGCGGGCGGACAGGGGTTGACTGCTATGGCTACACCTTC
CASGRTGVDCYGYTF
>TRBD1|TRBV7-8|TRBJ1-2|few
TGTGCCAGCAGCGCAGTCGCCGGGACAGGGGACGTCTATGGCTACACCTTC
CASSAVAGTGDVYGYTF
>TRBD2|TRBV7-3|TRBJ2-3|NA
TGTGCCGGCAGCTTATCAGCGGGAGGGGTAAATACGCAGTATTTT
CAGSLSAGGVNTQYF
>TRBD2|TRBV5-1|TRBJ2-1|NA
TGCGCCAGTAGCGGGGGGAGAGGCAATGAGCAGTTCTTC
CASSGGRGNEQFF
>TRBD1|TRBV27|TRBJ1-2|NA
TGTGCCAGCAGTCCCAATCTCAGGACAGGGAGAAAGGGCTACACCTTC
CASSPNLRTGRKGYTF
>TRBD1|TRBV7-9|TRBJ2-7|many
TGTGCCAGCAGTAGACCCCGACAGGGGGACTACGAGCAGTACTTC
CASSRPRQGDYEQYF
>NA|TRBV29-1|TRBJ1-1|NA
TGCAGCATATTCCATGTCACTGAAGCTTTCTTT
CSIFHVTEAFF
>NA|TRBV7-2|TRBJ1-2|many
TGCGCCAGCAGCTTGTCCGGGGGACTTGATGGCTACACCTTC
CASSLSGGLDGYTF
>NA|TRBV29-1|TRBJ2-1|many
TGCGGGGGCCGGTCCTACAATGAGCAGTTCTTC
CGGRSYNEQFF
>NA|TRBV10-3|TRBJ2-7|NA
TGTGCCACGAAAGGTACCTTCTTGATCTACGAGCAGTACTTC
CATKGTFLIYEQYF
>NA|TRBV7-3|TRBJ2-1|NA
TGTGCCAGCAGCTTAACGAGGGTAGCAGGTGAGCAGTTCTTC
CASSLTRVAGEQFF
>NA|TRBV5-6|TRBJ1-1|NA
TGTGCCAGCAGCCGGCCTGCCTCGAACACTGAAGCTTTCTTT
CASSRPASNTEAFF
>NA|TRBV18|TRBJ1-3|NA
TGTGCCAGCTCAAGACTGCCAGGATTGACTGGAAACACCATATATTTT
CASSRLPGLTGNTIYF
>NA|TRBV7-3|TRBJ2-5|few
TGTGCCAGCAGTTCCGGCCCCGGGAGACTGGAGACCCAGTACTTC
CASSSGPGRLETQYF
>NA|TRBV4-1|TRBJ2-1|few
TGCGCCAGCGGCCAAGACGCGAGCGGTTACAATGGGCAGTTCTTC
CASGQDASGYNGQFF
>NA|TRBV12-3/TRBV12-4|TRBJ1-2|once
TGTGCCAGCAGTTTAGCGCGGGCGTACACCTTC
CASSLARAYTF
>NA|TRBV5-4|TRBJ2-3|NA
TGTGCCAGCAGCTTGGCGATTCCGACAGATACGCAGTATTTT
CASSLAIPTDTQYF
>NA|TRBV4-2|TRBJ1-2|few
TGTGCCAGCAGCCAAGCCGTGCAGGGGACTAACTATGGCTACACCTTC
CASSQAVQGTNYGYTF
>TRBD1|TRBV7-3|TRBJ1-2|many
TGTGCCAGCAGCCCGACAGGGGGTATGGGAGGCTACACCTTC
CASSPTGGMGGYTF
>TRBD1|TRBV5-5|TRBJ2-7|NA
TGTGCCAGCAGCTACCTCCGGGACAGAGCCTACGAGCAGTACTTC
CASSYLRDRAYEQYF